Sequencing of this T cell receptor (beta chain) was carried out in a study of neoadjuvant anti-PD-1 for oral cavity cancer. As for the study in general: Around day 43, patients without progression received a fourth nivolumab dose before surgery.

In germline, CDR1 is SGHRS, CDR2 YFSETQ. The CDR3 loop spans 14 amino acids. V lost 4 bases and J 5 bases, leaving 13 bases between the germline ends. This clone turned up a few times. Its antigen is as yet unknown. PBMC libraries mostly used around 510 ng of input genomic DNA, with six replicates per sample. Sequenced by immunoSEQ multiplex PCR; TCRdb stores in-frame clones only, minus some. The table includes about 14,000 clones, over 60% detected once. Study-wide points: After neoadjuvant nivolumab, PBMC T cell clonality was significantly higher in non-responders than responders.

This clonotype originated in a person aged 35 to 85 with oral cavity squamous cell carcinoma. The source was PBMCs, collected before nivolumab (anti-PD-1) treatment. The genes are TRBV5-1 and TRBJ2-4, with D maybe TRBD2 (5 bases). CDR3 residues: CASSARGGENIQYF. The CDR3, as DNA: TGCGCCAGCAGCGCCCGGGGTGGGGAAAACATTCAGTACTTC.